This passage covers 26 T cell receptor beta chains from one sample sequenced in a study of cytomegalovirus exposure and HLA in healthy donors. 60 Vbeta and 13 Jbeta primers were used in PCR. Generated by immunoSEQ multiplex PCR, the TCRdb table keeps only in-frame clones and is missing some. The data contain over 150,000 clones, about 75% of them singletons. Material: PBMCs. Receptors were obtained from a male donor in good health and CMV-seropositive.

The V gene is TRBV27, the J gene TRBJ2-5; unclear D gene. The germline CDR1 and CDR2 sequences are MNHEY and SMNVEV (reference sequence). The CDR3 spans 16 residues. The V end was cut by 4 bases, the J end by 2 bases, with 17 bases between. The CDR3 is CASSSSRRAVQETQYF. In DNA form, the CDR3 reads TGTGCCAGCAGTTCTTCCCGGAGAGCAGTACAAGAGACCCAGTACTTC.

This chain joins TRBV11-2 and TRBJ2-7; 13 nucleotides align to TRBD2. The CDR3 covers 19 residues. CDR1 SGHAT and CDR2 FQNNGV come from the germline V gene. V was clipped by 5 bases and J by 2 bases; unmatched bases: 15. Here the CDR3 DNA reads TGTGCCAGCAGCGTCCGACTAGCGGGGGGCCTCAAAGACCCCTACGAGCAGTACTTC. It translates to CASSVRLAGGLKDPYEQYF.

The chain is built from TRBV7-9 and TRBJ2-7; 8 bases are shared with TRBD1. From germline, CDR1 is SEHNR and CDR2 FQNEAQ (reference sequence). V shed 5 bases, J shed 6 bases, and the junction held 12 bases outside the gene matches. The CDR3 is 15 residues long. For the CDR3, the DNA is TGTGCCAGCAGCCCCACCCCAGGGGGCGCCTCCGAGCAGTACTTC. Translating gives CASSPTPGGASEQYF. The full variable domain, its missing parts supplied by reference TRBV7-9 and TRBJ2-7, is DTGVSQNPRHKITKRGQNVTFRCDPISEHNRLYWYRQTLGQGPEFLTYFQNEAQLEKSRLLSDRFSAERPKGSFSTLEIQRTEQGDSAMYLCASSPTPGGASEQYFGPGTRLTVT.

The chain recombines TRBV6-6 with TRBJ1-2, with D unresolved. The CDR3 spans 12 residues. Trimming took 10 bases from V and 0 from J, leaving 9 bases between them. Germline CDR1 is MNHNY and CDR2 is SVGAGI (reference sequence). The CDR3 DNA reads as TGTGCCACCCGAGAAGCTAACTATGGCTACACCTTC. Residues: CATREANYGYTF.

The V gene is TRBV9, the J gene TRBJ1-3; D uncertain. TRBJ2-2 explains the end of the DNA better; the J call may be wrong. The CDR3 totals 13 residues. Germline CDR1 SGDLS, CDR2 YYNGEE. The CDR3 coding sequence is TGTGCCAGCAGCGGTCCGAACACCGGGGAGCTGTTTTTT. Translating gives CASSGPNTGELFF.

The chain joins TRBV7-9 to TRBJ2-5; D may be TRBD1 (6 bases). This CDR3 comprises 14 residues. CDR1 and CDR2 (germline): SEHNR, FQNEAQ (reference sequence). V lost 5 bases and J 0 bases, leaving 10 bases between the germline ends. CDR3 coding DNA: TGTGCCAGCAGCCCCAGGACAGACCAAGAGACCCAGTACTTC. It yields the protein CASSPRTDQETQYF.

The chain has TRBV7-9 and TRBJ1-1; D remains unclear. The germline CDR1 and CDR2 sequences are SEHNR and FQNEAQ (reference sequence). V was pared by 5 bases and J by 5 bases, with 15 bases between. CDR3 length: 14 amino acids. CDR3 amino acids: CASSPWTSGTEAFF. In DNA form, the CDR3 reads TGTGCCAGCAGCCCCTGGACCTCGGGAACTGAAGCTTTCTTT.

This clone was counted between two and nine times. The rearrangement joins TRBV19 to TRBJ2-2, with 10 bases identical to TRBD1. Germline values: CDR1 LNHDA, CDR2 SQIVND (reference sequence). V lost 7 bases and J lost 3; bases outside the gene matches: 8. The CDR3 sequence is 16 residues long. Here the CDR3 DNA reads TGTGCCAGTATTGACAGGGGGCGCAGCGACACCGGGGAGCTGTTTTTT. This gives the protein CASIDRGRSDTGELFF.

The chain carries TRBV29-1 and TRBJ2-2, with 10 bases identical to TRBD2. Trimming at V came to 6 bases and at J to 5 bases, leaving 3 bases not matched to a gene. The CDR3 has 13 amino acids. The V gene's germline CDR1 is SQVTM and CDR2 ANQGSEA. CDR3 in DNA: TGCAGCGTATCTAGCGGGGGAACCGGGGAGCTGTTTTTT. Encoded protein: CSVSSGGTGELFF.

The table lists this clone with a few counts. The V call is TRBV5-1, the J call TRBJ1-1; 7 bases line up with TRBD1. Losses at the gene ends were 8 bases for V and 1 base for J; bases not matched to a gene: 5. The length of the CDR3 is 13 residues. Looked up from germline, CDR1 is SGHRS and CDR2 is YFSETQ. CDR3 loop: CASSRQGNTEAFF. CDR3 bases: TGCGCCAGTTCTCGACAGGGGAACACTGAAGCTTTCTTT.

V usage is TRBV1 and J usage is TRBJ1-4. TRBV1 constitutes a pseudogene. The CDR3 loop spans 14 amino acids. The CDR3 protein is CTSSHRWEGEKLFF. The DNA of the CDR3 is TGCACCAGCAGCCACAGGTGGGAGGGTGAAAAACTGTTTTTT.

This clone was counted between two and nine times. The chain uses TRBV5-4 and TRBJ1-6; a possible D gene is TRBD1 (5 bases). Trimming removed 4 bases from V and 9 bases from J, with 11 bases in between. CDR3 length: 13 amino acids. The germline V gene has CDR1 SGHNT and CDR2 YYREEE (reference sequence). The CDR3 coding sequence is TGTGCCAGCAGCCCACCCGGGGGTTCACCCCTCCACTTT. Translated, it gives CASSPPGGSPLHF.

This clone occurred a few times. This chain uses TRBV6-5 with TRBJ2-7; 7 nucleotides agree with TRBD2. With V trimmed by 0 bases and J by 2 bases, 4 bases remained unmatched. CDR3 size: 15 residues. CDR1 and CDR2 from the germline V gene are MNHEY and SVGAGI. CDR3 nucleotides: TGTGCCAGCAGTTACTCGGGGGGGTCCCCCTACGAGCAGTACTTC. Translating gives CASSYSGGSPYEQYF.

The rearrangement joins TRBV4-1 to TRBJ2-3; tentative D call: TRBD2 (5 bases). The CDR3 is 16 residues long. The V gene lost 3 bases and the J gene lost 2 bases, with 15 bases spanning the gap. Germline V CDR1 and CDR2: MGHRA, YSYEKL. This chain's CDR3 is CASSQIRGLLTDTQYF. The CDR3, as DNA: TGCGCCAGCAGCCAGATAAGAGGACTGCTCACAGATACGCAGTATTTT.

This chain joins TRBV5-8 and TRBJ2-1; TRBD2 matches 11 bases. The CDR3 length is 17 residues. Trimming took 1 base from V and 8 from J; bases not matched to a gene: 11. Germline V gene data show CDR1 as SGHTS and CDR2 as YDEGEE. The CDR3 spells CASSLIPTSGGMDEQFF. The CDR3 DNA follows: TGTGCCAGCAGCTTGATCCCTACTAGCGGGGGAATGGATGAGCAGTTCTTC.

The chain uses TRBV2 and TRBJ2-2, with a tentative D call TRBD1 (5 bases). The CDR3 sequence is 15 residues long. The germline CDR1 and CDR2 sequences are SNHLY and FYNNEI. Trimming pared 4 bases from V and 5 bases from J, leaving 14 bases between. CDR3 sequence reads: CASSGTKGPTGELFF. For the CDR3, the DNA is TGTGCCAGCAGTGGGACCAAGGGGCCGACCGGGGAGCTGTTTTTT.

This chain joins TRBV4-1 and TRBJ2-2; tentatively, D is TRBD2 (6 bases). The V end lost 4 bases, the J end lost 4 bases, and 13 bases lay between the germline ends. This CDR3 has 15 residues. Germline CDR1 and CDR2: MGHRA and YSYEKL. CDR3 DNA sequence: TGCGCCAGCAGCCTCGGCGGGGTTGGCACCGGGGAGCTGTTTTTT. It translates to CASSLGGVGTGELFF.

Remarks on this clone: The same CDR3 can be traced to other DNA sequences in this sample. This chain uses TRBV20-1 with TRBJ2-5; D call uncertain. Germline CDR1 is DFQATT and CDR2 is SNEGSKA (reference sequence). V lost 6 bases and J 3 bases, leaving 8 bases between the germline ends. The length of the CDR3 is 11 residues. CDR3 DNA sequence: TGCAGTGCGTCCCCGGAAGAGACCCAGTACTTC. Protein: CSASPEETQYF.

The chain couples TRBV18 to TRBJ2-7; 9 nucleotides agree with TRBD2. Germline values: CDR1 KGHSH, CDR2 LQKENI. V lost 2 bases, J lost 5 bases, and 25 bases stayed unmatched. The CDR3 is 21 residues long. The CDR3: CASSPTRAGPQAGGRPNEQYF. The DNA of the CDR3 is TGTGCCAGCTCACCAACTCGCGCCGGGCCTCAAGCGGGGGGCCGGCCGAACGAGCAGTACTTC.

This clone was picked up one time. CDR3 sequence reads: CSVEPTGPPYNEQFF. CDR3 nucleotides: TGCAGCGTTGAACCGACAGGGCCCCCTTACAATGAGCAGTTCTTC. The rearrangement uses TRBV29-1 and TRBJ2-1; 7 nucleotides line up with TRBD1. V shed 2 bases, J shed 4 bases, and the junction held 8 bases outside the gene matches. CDR3 length equals 15 residues. Germline values: CDR1 SQVTM, CDR2 ANQGSEA.

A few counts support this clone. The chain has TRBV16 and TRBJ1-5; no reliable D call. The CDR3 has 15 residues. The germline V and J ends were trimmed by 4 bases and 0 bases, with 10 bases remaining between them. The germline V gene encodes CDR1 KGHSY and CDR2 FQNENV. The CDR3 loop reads CASSRTEDSNQPQHF. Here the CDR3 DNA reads TGTGCCAGCAGCCGAACAGAAGATAGCAATCAGCCCCAGCATTTT.

This CDR3 is CASSPYEGQFF. CDR3 bases: TGTGCCAGCAGCCCTTACGAGGGGCAGTTCTTC. This rearrangement joins TRBV7-8 to TRBJ2-1; perhaps TRBD2 as D (5 bases). In germline, CDR1 is SGHVS, CDR2 FQNEAQ. CDR3 length equals 11 residues. V lost 5 bases and J 12 bases, leaving 11 bases between the germline ends.

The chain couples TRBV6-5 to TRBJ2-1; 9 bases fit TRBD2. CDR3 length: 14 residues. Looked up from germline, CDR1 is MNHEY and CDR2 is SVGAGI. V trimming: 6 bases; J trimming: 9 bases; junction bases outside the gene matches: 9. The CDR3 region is CASRYSGGRGEQFF. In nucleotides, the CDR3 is TGTGCCAGCAGATATAGCGGGGGAAGGGGTGAGCAGTTCTTC.

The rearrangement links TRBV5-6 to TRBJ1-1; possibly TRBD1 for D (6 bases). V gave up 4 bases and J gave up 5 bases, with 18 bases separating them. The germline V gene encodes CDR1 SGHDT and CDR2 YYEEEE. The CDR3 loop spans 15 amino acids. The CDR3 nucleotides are TGTGCCAGCAGCCCGGAGGGGGGGCGGGTGACTGAAGCTTTCTTT. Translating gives CASSPEGGRVTEAFF.

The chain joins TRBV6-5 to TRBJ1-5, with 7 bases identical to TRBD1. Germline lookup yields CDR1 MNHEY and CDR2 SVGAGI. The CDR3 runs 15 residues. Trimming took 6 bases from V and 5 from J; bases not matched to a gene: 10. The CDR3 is CASRVHRGFDQPQHF. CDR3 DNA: TGTGCCAGCAGGGTCCACAGGGGTTTCGATCAGCCCCAGCATTTT.

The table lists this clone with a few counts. The CDR3 sequence is CASSLFGTQNTEAFF. CDR3 nucleotides: TGCGCCAGCAGCTTGTTTGGGACTCAGAACACTGAAGCTTTCTTT. The chain is built from TRBV5-1 and TRBJ1-1; weak D call: TRBD1 (5 bases). V gave up 1 base and J gave up 1 base, with 11 bases separating them. This CDR3 has 15 residues. Germline values: CDR1 SGHRS, CDR2 YFSETQ.